In this sample, the clone carrying this T cell receptor beta chain turned up a few times. What it binds is unknown. Per germline, CDR1 SEHNR and CDR2 FQNEAQ (reference sequence). This CDR3 comprises 14 residues. V lost 5 bases and J lost 5, with 12 bases in between. PCR was performed using 60 Vbeta and 13 Jbeta primers. The table came from immunoSEQ multiplex PCR; TCRdb's copy has only in-frame clones and leaves some out. The sample holds roughly 98,000 clones, roughly three quarters seen once. The data originate from a study of cytomegalovirus exposure and HLA in healthy donors. Study at large: The study's early data release held roughly 91 million unique TCRs from HLA-typed donors. Whole-study results and caveats: The availability of immune exposure information extended only to CMV serostatus. According to a later analysis, most TCR beta chains associated with CMV appeared HLA-restricted.

Sequenced material: PBMCs. The sequence derives from a female donor in good health and CMV-seronegative. The rearrangement links TRBV7-9 to TRBJ1-4; D gene unclear. The CDR3 spells CASSPPGRNEKLFF. CDR3 sequence (DNA): TGTGCCAGCAGCCCACCCGGGAGGAATGAAAAACTGTTTTTT.